This T cell receptor (beta chain) was retrieved from a study of cytomegalovirus exposure and HLA in healthy donors. Regarding the study as a whole: The study found most TCR sequences rare, yet found some public TCRs in many donors. In a later analysis, a missense DCLRE1C variant was linked to TCR beta V- and J-gene trimming. Some 150 TCR beta chains were listed as cytomegalovirus-associated.

As concerns this clone: The antigen is not known.

In the PCR, 60 Vbeta and 13 Jbeta primers were used. TCRdb keeps only in-frame clones here, not all; method: immunoSEQ multiplex PCR. The top ten hold less than 2% of the sample, which has more than 150,000 clones, roughly 78% seen once. Germline CDR1 is MNHEY and CDR2 is SMNVEV (reference sequence). The J segment lost 5 bases and the V segment lost 4 bases, leaving 10 bases of the junction unmatched. The CDR3 has 15 amino acids. This receptor was obtained from a girl between 5 and 17 years old in good health and CMV-seropositive. The chain links TRBV27 to TRBJ2-7; the match to TRBD1 covers 8 bases. Material for sequencing was PBMCs. CDR3 in DNA: TGTGCCAGCAGTTCGGGGACAGGTCTGTTCAACGAGCAGTACTTC. Translating gives CASSSGTGLFNEQYF.